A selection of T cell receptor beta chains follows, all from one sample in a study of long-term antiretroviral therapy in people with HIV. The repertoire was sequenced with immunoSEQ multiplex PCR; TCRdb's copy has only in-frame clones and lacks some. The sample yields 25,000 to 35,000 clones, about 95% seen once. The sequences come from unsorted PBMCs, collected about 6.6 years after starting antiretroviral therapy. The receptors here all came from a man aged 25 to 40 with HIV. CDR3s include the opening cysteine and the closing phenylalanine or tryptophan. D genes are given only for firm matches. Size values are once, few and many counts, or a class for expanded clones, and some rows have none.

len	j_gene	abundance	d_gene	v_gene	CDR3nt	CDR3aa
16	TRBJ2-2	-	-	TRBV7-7	TGTGCTAGCACCAAAGGGACCGACGGCAACACCGGGGAGCTGTTTTTT	CASTKGTDGNTGELFF
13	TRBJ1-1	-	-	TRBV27	TGTGCCAGCGGCGCTCAGGGGAACACTGAAGCTTTCTTT	CASGAQGNTEAFF
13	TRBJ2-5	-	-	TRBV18	TGTGCCAGCTCACCGGACATGCAAGAGACCCAGTACTTC	CASSPDMQETQYF
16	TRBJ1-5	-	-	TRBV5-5	TGTGCCAGCAGCCCCACGGGGGGTTTCGTGAGGCAGCCCCAGCATTTT	CASSPTGGFVRQPQHF
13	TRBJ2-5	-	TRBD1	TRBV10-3	TGTGCCATCAGCTGGGACAGGGAAGAGACCCAGTACTTC	CAISWDREETQYF
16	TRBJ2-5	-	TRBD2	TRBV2	TGTGCCAGCAGTGAAGGTGCGGGAGGGGGCGAAAAGACCCAGTACTTC	CASSEGAGGGEKTQYF
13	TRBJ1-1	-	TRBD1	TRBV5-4	TGTGCCAGCAGAGGGGGCACGAACACTGAAGCTTTCTTT	CASRGGTNTEAFF
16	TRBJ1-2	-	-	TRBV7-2	TGTGCCAGCAGCTCCCAGTGGCAGACCCATATTTATGGCTACACCTTC	CASSSQWQTHIYGYTF
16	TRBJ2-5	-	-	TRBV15	TGTGCCACCAGCAGAGATATGATGGACTACCAAGAGACCCAGTACTTC	CATSRDMMDYQETQYF
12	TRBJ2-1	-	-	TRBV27	TGTGCCAGCAGTTTATTGGGCCATGAGCAGTTCTTC	CASSLLGHEQFF
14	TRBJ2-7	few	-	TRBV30	TGTGCCTGGAGTGGGGGGCTTAGCTCCTACGAGCAGTACTTC	CAWSGGLSSYEQYF
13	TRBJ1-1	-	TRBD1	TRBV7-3	TGTGCCAGCAGCGTCGGACAGGGGTCTGAAGCTTTCTTT	CASSVGQGSEAFF
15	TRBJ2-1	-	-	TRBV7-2	TGTGCCAGCGGTGTTTCGGTGAGCTCCTACAATGAGCAGTTCTTC	CASGVSVSSYNEQFF
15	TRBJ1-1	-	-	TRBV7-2	TGTGCCAGCAGCTTAGGGAGTGGTATGAACACTGAAGCTTTCTTT	CASSLGSGMNTEAFF
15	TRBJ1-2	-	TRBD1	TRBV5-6	TGTGCCAGCAGTTCCGCCGGGACAGGGGTCTATGGCTACACCTTC	CASSSAGTGVYGYTF
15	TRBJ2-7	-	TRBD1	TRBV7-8	TGTGCCAGCAGTAACCGGGACAGGGCCACCTACGAGCAGTACTTC	CASSNRDRATYEQYF
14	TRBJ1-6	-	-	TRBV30	TGTGCCTGGAGTCCGAGGATCTATAATTCACCCCTCCACTTT	CAWSPRIYNSPLHF
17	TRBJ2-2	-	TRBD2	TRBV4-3	TGCGCCAGCAGCCAACTTCCGAGCGGGGACGCCACCGGGGAGCTGTTTTTT	CASSQLPSGDATGELFF
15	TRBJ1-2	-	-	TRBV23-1	TGCGCCAGCAGTCAATACGGGGCGCAGTTGTATGGCTACACCTTC	CASSQYGAQLYGYTF
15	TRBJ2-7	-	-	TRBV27	TGTGCCAGCAGTCCCTTAATAGAACAATATCCCGAGCAGTACTTC	CASSPLIEQYPEQYF
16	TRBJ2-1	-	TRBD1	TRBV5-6	TGTGCCAGCAGCCTAGAGACAGGGGAAGGCTACAATGAGCAGTTCTTC	CASSLETGEGYNEQFF
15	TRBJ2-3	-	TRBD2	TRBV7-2	TGTGCCAGCAGCTCGACTAGCGGGGGCACAGATACGCAGTATTTT	CASSSTSGGTDTQYF
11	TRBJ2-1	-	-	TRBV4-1	TGCGCCAGCAGCCAGGGCACTGGGCAGTTCTTC	CASSQGTGQFF
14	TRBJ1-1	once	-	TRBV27	TGTGCCAGCAGTTTAGGGGTGGAGAACACTGAAGCTTTCTTT	CASSLGVENTEAFF
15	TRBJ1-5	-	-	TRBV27	TGTGCCAGCAGTTTCGCCGGGGATGGCAATCAGCCCCAGCATTTT	CASSFAGDGNQPQHF
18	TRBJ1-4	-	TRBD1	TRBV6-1	TGTGCCAGCAGTGAATTGTTCGTAGGGACAGGGGGGAATGAAAAACTGTTTTTT	CASSELFVGTGGNEKLFF
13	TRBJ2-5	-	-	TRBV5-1	TGCGCCAGCAGCTTGGGAGGGCGAGAGACCCAGTACTTC	CASSLGGRETQYF
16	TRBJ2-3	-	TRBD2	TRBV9	TGTGCCAGCAGCGTAGCGCCTAGCGGGGGGGAAGATACGCAGTATTTT	CASSVAPSGGEDTQYF